This T cell receptor (beta chain) was identified in a study of beta chain features in type 1 diabetes. Looking at the study overall: What patients shared with healthy donors was a similar profile of age, gender and cell yields. All samples together contributed around 100,000,000 sorted cells for examination.

Study-level points and caveats: All four CD4+ subsets from Type 1 diabetes patients carried moderately but significantly shorter TCRB CDR3s. More deletions and fewer insertions at VDJ junctions were seen in type 1 diabetes patients. Within the patient group, naive, central memory and Treg TCRB repertoires appeared more similar to each other than within healthy donors.

Expressed TCRB transcripts were sequenced, since all the RNA that had been isolated was reverse transcribed. The assay was immunoSEQ multiplex PCR, and TCRdb's table has in-frame clones only and misses some. Of about 300,000 clones listed, approximately 12% are singletons. With regard to this clone: Its antigen is not known.

This CDR3 has 18 residues. V was shortened by 2 bases and J by 2 bases, with 23 bases between the two germline ends. Germline assignment: CDR1 SGHRS and CDR2 YFSETQ. This receptor was identified in a young woman with type 1 diabetes. Sequenced sample: naive CD4+ T cells from blood. The chain uses TRBV5-1 and TRBJ2-7; D might be TRBD1 (6 bases). This CDR3 is CASSFMGGVWDTTYEQYF. DNA of the CDR3: TGCGCCAGCAGCTTTATGGGTGGAGTGTGGGACACCACCTACGAGCAGTACTTC.